Below are 28 T cell receptor beta chains sequenced from a single sample in a study of T-cell memory formation after mild COVID-19. TCRdb re-derived calls from the 5' RACE reads in MiXCR, one entry per CDR3 protein. The profile covers 550,000 to 600,000 distinct CDR3 sequences, with about 20% appearing a single time and approximately 8.4% taken by the ten largest. Source material: PBMCs or a T cell subset sorted from them (not recorded which). The receptors derive from an adult woman who had mild COVID-19 (a few samples of this study predate the infection). Cell type and time point are not known.

The V call is TRBV29-1, the J call TRBJ2-7; possibly TRBD1 for D (5 bases). Germline CDR1 reads SQVTM; CDR2 reads ANQGSEA. CDR3 length equals 13 residues. V lost 4 bases and J lost 3, with 13 bases in between. Here the CDR3 reads CSVVRQSSYEQYF. The CDR3 DNA reads TGCAGCGTTGTGCGACAGTCAAGCTACGAGCAGTACTTC.

This clonotype was recorded a few times. The CDR3, as DNA: TGCAGTGCCCTGATGCGTAGCGGGTCAATAGCCAAAAACATTCAGTACTTC. Amino acid sequence: CSALMRSGSIAKNIQYF. The chain joins TRBV20-1 to TRBJ2-4; 7 positions agree with TRBD2. Trimming at V came to 6 bases and at J to 0 bases, leaving 14 bases not matched to a gene. This CDR3 has 17 residues. Germline V gene sequence: CDR1 DFQATT, CDR2 SNEGSKA (reference sequence).

This clonotype has a handful of counts. The chain links TRBV11-2 to TRBJ1-6; no clear D gene. The CDR3 extends over 19 amino acids. Germline values: CDR1 SGHAT, CDR2 FQNNGV. Trimming took 1 base from V and 6 from J, leaving 22 bases between them. CDR3 in amino acids: CASSLAGGVSNKPNSPLHF. For the CDR3, the DNA is TGTGCCAGCAGCTTAGCGGGCGGAGTCTCTAATAAACCTAATTCACCCCTCCACTTT.

The chain couples TRBV5-1 to TRBJ1-1, with D uncertain. This CDR3 is built from 13 residues. From germline, CDR1 is SGHRS and CDR2 YFSETQ. The V end lost 0 bases, the J end lost 4 bases, and 7 bases lay between the germline ends. CDR3: CASSLGVSTEAFF. The CDR3 DNA reads as TGCGCCAGCAGCTTGGGGGTCTCCACTGAAGCTTTCTTT.

In its sample, this clonotype was seen a few times. The rearrangement uses TRBV5-6 and TRBJ2-3, with 9 bases aligning to TRBD2. Trimming at V came to 2 bases and at J to 6 bases, leaving 13 bases not matched to a gene. CDR1 and CDR2 (germline): SGHDT, YYEEEE. CDR3 length equals 17 residues. The CDR3 DNA follows: TGTGCCAGCAGCTTCGGTCTGAATAGCGGGAGAGACGATACGCAGTATTTT. It codes for CASSFGLNSGRDDTQYF.

The rearrangement links TRBV10-3 to TRBJ2-1, with 7 positions matching TRBD1. The CDR3 length is 12 residues. V shed 11 bases, J shed 5 bases, and the junction held 6 bases outside the gene matches. Germline V gene data show CDR1 as ENHRY and CDR2 as SYGVKD. CDR3 in amino acids: CASQGVNNEQFF. In DNA, the CDR3 is TGTGCCTCTCAGGGGGTCAACAATGAGCAGTTCTTC.

Here the CDR3 reads CASSVRGVGQETQYF. The CDR3 DNA reads TGTGCCAGCAGCGTACGCGGGGTAGGGCAAGAGACCCAGTACTTC. The chain has TRBV9 and TRBJ2-5, with a tentative D call TRBD2 (6 bases). The germline V and J ends were trimmed by 1 base and 2 bases, with 12 bases remaining between them. Germline CDR1 SGDLS, CDR2 YYNGEE. This CDR3 region has 15 residues.

CDR3 sequence (DNA): TGTGCCAGCAGACGCCTGGCAACAGGGCCTACGGAGACCCAGTACTTC. Amino acid sequence: CASRRLATGPTETQYF. The chain has TRBV6-1 and TRBJ2-5; a weak D match, TRBD1 (6 bases). Germline CDR1 MNHNS, CDR2 SASEGT. The V end was cut by 6 bases, the J end by 5 bases, with 22 bases between. The CDR3 length is 16 residues.

CDR3 protein: CASSLAGRLAGAGEQFF. In DNA, the CDR3 is TGTGCCAGCAGCTTAGCCGGGCGGTTAGCGGGAGCTGGAGAGCAGTTCTTC. The chain recombines TRBV7-9 with TRBJ2-1; the match to TRBD2 covers 9 bases. CDR3 length: 17 amino acids. V lost 0 bases and J lost 10; bases outside the gene matches: 13. CDR1 and CDR2 from the germline V gene are SEHNR and FQNEAQ (reference sequence).

The gene calls are TRBV10-3 and TRBJ2-7; 8 bases are a match to TRBD2. Germline trimming cut 3 bases from V and 2 bases from J; bases unmatched to any gene: 3. The CDR3 sequence is 14 residues long. Per the germline V gene, CDR1 is ENHRY and CDR2 is SYGVKD. The CDR3 nucleotides are TGTGCCATCAGTGAACTAGCGGATCCCTACGAGCAGTACTTC. It codes for CAISELADPYEQYF.

This clonotype was seen a few times. J is TRBJ1-2 and V is TRBV6-5; no firm D call. This CDR3 has 12 amino acids. V dropped 3 bases and J dropped 10 bases, with 12 bases sitting between them. Germline-derived CDR1 and CDR2 are MNHEY and SVGAGI. The CDR3 coding sequence is TGTGCCAGCAGTTATCGGCAGGCCCACTACACCTTC. As protein: CASSYRQAHYTF.

This chain links TRBV9 with TRBJ2-2; TRBD2 agrees at 11 bases. The CDR3 totals 16 residues. Trimming cost V 4 bases and J 3 bases; bases outside gene matches: 5. The V gene's germline CDR1 is SGDLS and CDR2 YYNGEE. The CDR3 here is CASSTGLAEYTGELFF. As DNA, the CDR3 is TGTGCCAGCAGCACGGGACTAGCGGAGTACACCGGGGAGCTGTTTTTT.

The chain is built from TRBV4-3 and TRBJ2-2; D call uncertain. The germline gives CDR1 LGHNA, CDR2 YSLEER. V was cut by 3 bases and J by 7 bases, with 12 bases left in between. The CDR3 length is 14 residues. The CDR3 loop is CASSHGRRGGELFF. In DNA, the CDR3 is TGCGCCAGCAGCCATGGTAGGAGAGGCGGGGAGCTGTTTTTT.

This chain uses TRBV11-2 with TRBJ2-1; D call uncertain. CDR3 length: 16 amino acids. Germline V gives CDR1 SGHAT, CDR2 FQNNGV. Trimming removed 5 bases from V and 2 bases from J, with 16 bases in between. CDR3 DNA: TGTGCCAGCAGCAGAATAGGGCGGACGGCCTACAATGAGCAGTTCTTC. This translates into CASSRIGRTAYNEQFF. Variable domain in full (rest from reference TRBV11-2 and TRBJ2-1): EAGVAQSPRYKIIEKRQSVAFWCNPISGHATLYWYQQILGQGPKLLIQFQNNGVVDDSQLPKDRFSAERLKGVDSTLKIQPAKLEDSAVYLCASSRIGRTAYNEQFFGPGTRLTVL.

V is TRBV4-1 and J is TRBJ1-1; D unresolved. The CDR3 is made up of 15 amino acids. Trimming removed 1 base at V and 1 base at J, with 10 bases between. Germline V gene sequence: CDR1 MGHRA, CDR2 YSYEKL. The CDR3 loop is CASSQVGVGNTEAFF. CDR3 nucleotides: TGCGCCAGCAGCCAAGTAGGTGTCGGGAACACTGAAGCTTTCTTT.

J is TRBJ1-4 and V is TRBV7-2; D gene ambiguous. The germline gives CDR1 SGHTA, CDR2 FQGNSA. This CDR3 is built from 15 residues. The ends were cut back, 5 bases at V and 3 bases at J, with 13 bases in the middle. The CDR3 bases are TGTGCCAGCAGCACCGTAGTCGGGGCTAATGAAAAACTGTTTTTT. It translates to CASSTVVGANEKLFF.

This clonotype appeared a few times. V usage is TRBV3-1 and J usage is TRBJ1-1; perhaps TRBD1 as D (6 bases). There are 14 residues in the CDR3. Germline V gene sequence: CDR1 LGHDT, CDR2 YNNKEL (reference sequence). V was cut by 4 bases and J by 2 bases, with 11 bases left in between. The CDR3 DNA reads TGTGCCAGCAGCCCCGGGACACCAAACACTGAAGCTTTCTTT. The encoded protein is CASSPGTPNTEAFF.

This clonotype was recorded many times. This chain connects TRBV5-4 to TRBJ2-1; the D gene is possibly TRBD2 (5 bases). CDR1 is SGHNT, CDR2 YYREEE, per germline (reference sequence). Trimming took 3 bases from V and 7 from J, leaving 14 bases between them. The CDR3 spans 14 residues. The DNA of the CDR3 is TGTGCCAGCAGCTCATACCTGAGGGTGAATGAGCAGTTCTTC. This encodes CASSSYLRVNEQFF.

The chain combines TRBV5-1 with TRBJ2-3, with 7 bases aligning to TRBD2. Germline-derived CDR1 and CDR2 are SGHRS and YFSETQ. With V trimmed by 4 bases and J by 2 bases, 7 bases remained unmatched. This CDR3 region has 15 residues. The chain's CDR3 is CASSGSGTITDTQYF. CDR3 in DNA: TGCGCCAGCAGCGGATCCGGGACTATCACAGATACGCAGTATTTT. Full variable domain (missing parts from reference TRBV5-1 and TRBJ2-3): KAGVTQTPRYLIKTRGQQVTLSCSPISGHRSVSWYQQTPGQGLQFLFEYFSETQRNKGNFPGRFSGRQFSNSRSEMNVSTLELGDSALYLCASSGSGTITDTQYFGPGTRLTVL.

This clonotype has a count of ten or more. V usage is TRBV5-1 and J usage is TRBJ2-5; the D is unclear. Trimming took off 2 bases at V and 1 base at J, with 6 bases between the two ends. This CDR3 is 13 amino acids long. Looked up from germline, CDR1 is SGHRS and CDR2 is YFSETQ. The CDR3 protein is CASSFMVQETQYF. The CDR3, as DNA: TGCGCCAGCAGCTTTATGGTCCAAGAGACCCAGTACTTC.

This clonotype was seen a few times. This chain links TRBV18 with TRBJ2-3; TRBD1 is a possible D gene (6 bases). From germline, CDR1 is KGHSH and CDR2 LQKENI. V shed 3 bases and J shed 7 bases, with 11 bases lying between them. The CDR3 extends over 13 amino acids. CDR3 in DNA: TGTGCCAGCTCACCTGGGGGCGCGAATACGCAGTATTTT. Protein: CASSPGGANTQYF.

This clonotype was seen a handful of times. This rearrangement joins TRBV29-1 to TRBJ2-1; D may be TRBD1 or TRBD2 (5 bases each). Germline V gives CDR1 SQVTM, CDR2 ANQGSEA. V was trimmed by 6 bases and J by 5 bases, leaving 20 bases between them. The length of the CDR3 is 15 residues. CDR3 sequence: CSVARDGRQNNEQFF. The CDR3 DNA follows: TGCAGCGTCGCCCGGGACGGACGACAAAACAATGAGCAGTTCTTC.

The sample holds a few counts of this clonotype. The chain couples TRBV14 to TRBJ2-2; 7 nucleotides align to TRBD1. CDR1 and CDR2 from the germline V gene are SGHDN and FVKESK. The length of the CDR3 is 14 residues. V shed 8 bases and J 1 base; nucleotides not matched to a gene: 4. The DNA for the CDR3 is TGTGCCAGCCTAGGGACAGAGAACACCGGGGAGCTGTTTTTT. It translates to CASLGTENTGELFF.

This clonotype was observed at least ten times. V usage is TRBV20-1 and J usage is TRBJ2-7; no definite D call. Germline CDR1 reads DFQATT; CDR2 reads SNEGSKA (reference sequence). V lost 5 bases and J 3 bases, leaving 8 bases between the germline ends. The CDR3 loop spans 11 amino acids. DNA for the CDR3: TGCAGTGCTCGGGTGGGCTACGAGCAGTACTTC. Protein product: CSARVGYEQYF.

The chain employs TRBV24-1 and TRBJ2-1; D possibly corresponds to TRBD2 (6 bases). V was trimmed by 10 bases and J by 2 bases, leaving 14 bases between them. The length of the CDR3 is 14 residues. Germline V gene lookup returns CDR1 KGHDR and CDR2 SFDVKD. CDR3 protein: CATSREPPYNEQFF. As DNA, the CDR3 is TGTGCCACATCCCGGGAGCCCCCCTACAATGAGCAGTTCTTC.

The sample holds a few counts of this clonotype. This chain joins TRBV11-3 and TRBJ2-1; TRBD2 is a possible D gene (6 bases). Trimming cost V 0 bases and J 6 bases, with 12 bases left between them. Germline V gene data show CDR1 as SGHNT and CDR2 as YENEEA. CDR3 length equals 15 residues. CDR3 sequence reads: CASSLDPGTFNEQFF. CDR3 coding DNA: TGTGCCAGCAGCTTAGACCCCGGGACTTTCAATGAGCAGTTCTTC.

The chain carries TRBV27 and TRBJ1-5, with 8 bases matching TRBD1. Trimming at V came to 5 bases and at J to 7 bases, leaving 7 bases not matched to a gene. The CDR3 loop spans 14 amino acids. The germline CDR1 and CDR2 sequences are MNHEY and SMNVEV (reference sequence). This CDR3 reads CASSRQGIGQPQHF. The CDR3 region has the DNA TGTGCCAGCAGTAGACAGGGGATAGGGCAGCCCCAGCATTTT.

There are a few counts of this clonotype. The genes are TRBV27 and TRBJ2-7; TRBD2 matches 8 bases. V lost 3 bases and J lost 0; bases outside the gene matches: 16. Germline CDR1 and CDR2: MNHEY and SMNVEV (reference sequence). The CDR3 contains 19 residues. CDR3 in DNA: TGTGCCAGCAGTTTGGCGTGCGGGGGGTTTCTTTATAGCTCCTACGAGCAGTACTTC. Translation gives CASSLACGGFLYSSYEQYF.